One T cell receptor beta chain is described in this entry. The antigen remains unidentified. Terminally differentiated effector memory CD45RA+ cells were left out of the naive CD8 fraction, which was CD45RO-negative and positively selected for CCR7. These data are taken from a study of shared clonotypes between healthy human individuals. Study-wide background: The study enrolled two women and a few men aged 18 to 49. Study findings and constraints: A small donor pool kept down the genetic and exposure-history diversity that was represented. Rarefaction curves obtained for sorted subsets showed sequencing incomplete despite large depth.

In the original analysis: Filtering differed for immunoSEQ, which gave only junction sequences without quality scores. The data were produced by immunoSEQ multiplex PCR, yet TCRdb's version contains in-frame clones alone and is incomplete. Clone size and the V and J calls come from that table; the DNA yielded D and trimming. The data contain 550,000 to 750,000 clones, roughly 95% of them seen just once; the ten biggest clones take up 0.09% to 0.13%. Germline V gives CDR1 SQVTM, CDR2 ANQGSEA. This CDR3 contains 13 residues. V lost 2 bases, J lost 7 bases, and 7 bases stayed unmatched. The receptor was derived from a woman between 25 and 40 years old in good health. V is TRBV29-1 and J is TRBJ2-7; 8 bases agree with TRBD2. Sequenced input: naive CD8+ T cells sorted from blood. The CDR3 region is CSVEKEVAGEQYF. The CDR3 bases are TGCAGCGTTGAAAAGGAAGTAGCGGGAGAGCAGTACTTC.